Sequencing of this TCR beta chain was carried out in a study of T-cell reconstitution after alpha-beta-depleted transplantation in children. Findings and caveats of the study: Reportedly, only several hundred clones from non-depleted graft cells drove alpha-beta T-cell counts at about two months.

This clonotype appeared a few times. Its antigen remains unidentified. Construction of the TCRbeta library involved unique molecular identifiers. TCRdb ran MiXCR on the PCR reads and lists one entry per CDR3 protein. The sample records hundreds of thousands of distinct CDR3 sequences, around 15% being singletons. The source material was PBMCs, mostly from graft donor cells, sampled 360 days after TCRalphabeta/CD19-depleted stem cell transplant. This clonotype originated in a male patient aged 2 to 9 who had a stem cell transplant for acute lymphoblastic leukemia, so the T cells may come from the graft donor.

This chain's CDR3 is CASSLEGGRYEQYF. The CDR3 DNA follows: TGTGCCAGCAGCTTAGAGGGGGGGCGATACGAGCAGTACTTC. The V and J genes are TRBV7-8 and TRBJ2-7; TRBD2 might be the D (7 bases). In germline, CDR1 is SGHVS, CDR2 FQNEAQ. The length of the CDR3 is 14 residues. Deletions cut 1 base from V and 4 bases from J, with 11 bases between.